The present TCR beta chain was sequenced within a study of read filtering for tumor transcriptome and immune sequencing. Overall study context: DNase treatment preceded whole-transcriptome library preparation.

The library was built from about 400 ng RNA with molecular barcoded adaptors for alpha/delta and beta/gamma chains. TCRdb analysed the reads with MiXCR anew, one entry per CDR3 protein. This table holds some 40,000 distinct CDR3 sequences, roughly 13% found once. As regards this clonotype: An end of the junction does not agree with germline; a read error may underlie this.

The germline V gene encodes CDR1 SGHNT and CDR2 YENEEA. The CDR3 length is 15 residues. The chain links TRBV11-3 to TRBJ1-4; possible D gene TRBD1, 5 bases. This TCR derives from a donor aged 40 or over with multiple myeloma. The sample comprised a population of CD138-negative cells sorted from bone marrow. The CDR3: CASSLEGRAGEKLLF. Here the CDR3 DNA reads TGTGCCAGCAGCTTAGAGGGCAGGGCTGGTGAAAAACTGTTATTT.